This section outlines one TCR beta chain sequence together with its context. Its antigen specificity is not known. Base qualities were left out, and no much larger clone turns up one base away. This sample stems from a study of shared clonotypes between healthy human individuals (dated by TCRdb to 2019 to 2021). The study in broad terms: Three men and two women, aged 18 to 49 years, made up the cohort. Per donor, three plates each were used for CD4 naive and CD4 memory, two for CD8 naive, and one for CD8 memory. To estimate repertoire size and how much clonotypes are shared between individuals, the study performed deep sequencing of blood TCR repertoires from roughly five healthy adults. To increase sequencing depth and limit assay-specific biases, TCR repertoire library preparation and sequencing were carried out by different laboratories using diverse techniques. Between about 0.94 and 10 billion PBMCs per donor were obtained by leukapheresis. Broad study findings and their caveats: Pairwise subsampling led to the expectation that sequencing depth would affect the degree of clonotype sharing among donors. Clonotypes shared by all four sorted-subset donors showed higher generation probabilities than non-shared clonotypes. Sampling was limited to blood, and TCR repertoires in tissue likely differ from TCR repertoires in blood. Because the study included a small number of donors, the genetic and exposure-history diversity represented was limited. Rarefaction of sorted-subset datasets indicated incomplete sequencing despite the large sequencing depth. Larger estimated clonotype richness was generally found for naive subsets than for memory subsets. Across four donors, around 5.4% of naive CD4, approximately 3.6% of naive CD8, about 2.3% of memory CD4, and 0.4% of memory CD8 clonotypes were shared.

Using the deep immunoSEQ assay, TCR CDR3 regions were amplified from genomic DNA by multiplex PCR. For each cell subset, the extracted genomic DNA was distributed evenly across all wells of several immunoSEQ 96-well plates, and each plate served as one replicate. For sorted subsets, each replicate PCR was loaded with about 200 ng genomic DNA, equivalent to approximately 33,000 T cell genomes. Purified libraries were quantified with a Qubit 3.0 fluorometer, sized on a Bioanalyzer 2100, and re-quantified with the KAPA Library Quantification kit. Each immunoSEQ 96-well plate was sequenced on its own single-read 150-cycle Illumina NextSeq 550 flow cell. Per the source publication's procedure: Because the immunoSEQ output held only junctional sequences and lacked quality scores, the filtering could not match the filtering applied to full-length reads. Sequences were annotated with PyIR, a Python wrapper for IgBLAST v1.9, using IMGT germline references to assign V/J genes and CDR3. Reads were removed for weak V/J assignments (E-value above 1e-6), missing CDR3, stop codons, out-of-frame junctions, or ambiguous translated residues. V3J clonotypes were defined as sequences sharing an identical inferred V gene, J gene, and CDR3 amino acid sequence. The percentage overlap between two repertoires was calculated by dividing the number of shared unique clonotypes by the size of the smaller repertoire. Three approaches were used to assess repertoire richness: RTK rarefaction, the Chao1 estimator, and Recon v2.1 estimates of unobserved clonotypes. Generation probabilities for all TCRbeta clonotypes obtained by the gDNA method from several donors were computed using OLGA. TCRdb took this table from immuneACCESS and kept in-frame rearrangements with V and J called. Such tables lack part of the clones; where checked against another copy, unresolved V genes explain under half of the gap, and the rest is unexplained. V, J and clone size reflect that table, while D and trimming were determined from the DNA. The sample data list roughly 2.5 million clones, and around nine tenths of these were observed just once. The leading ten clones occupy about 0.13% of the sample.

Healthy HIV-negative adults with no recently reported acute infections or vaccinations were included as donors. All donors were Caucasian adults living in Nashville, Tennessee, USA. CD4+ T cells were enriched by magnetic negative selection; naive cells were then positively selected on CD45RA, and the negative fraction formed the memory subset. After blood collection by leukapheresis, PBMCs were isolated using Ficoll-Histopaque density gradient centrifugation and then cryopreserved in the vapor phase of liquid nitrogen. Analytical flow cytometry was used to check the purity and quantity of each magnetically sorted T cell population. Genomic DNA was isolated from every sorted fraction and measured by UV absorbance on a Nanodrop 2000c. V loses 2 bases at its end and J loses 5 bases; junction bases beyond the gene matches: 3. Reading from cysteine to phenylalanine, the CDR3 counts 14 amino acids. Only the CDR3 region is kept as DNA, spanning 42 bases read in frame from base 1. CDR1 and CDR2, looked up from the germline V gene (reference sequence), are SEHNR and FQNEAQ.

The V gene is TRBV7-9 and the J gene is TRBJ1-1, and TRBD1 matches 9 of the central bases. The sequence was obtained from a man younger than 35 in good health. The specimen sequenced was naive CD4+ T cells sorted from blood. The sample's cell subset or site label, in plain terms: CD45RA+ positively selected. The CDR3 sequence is CASSLRDRVTEAFF. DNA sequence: TGTGCCAGCAGCTTAAGGGACAGGGTGACTGAAGCTTTCTTT.